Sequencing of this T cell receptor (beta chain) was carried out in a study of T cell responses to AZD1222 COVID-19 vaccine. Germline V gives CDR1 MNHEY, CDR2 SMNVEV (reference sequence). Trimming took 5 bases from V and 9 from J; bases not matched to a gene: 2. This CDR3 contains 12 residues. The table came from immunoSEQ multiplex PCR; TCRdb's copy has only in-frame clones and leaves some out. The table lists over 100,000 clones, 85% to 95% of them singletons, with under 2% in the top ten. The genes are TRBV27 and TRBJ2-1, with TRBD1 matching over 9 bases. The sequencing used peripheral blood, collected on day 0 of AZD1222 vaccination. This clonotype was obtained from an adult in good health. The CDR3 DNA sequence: TGTGCCAGCAGTCGACAGGGGGTTGAGCAGTTCTTC. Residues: CASSRQGVEQFF.